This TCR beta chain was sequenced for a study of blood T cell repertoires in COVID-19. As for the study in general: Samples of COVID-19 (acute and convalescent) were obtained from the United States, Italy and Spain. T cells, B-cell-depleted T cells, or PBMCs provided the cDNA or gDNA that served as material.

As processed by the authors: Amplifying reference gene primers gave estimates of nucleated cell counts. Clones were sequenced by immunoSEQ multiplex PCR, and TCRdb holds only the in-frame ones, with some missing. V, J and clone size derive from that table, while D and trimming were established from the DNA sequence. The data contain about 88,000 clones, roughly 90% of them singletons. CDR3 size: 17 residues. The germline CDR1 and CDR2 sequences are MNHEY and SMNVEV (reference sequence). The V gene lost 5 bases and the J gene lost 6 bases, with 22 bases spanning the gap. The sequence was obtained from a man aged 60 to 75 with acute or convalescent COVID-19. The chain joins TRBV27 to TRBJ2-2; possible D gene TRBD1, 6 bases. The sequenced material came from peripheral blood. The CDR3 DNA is TGTGCCAGCAGTCCTGGACTGGACAGAGCTGTGGCCGGGGAGCTGTTTTTT. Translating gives CASSPGLDRAVAGELFF.